The text below deals with one T cell receptor (beta chain). The CDR3 length is 16 residues. Germline V gene data show CDR1 as DFQATT and CDR2 as SNEGSKA (reference sequence). The sample is drawn from a study of T cells expressing NK-cell markers. It was by 5'RACE template switching with UMIs that TCR beta cDNA was made. TCRdb reprocessed the 5' RACE reads and stores each CDR3 protein as one record, lacking DNA. The table lists some 390,000 distinct CDR3 sequences. The sequenced material came from blood T cells: a sorted CD56 or NKG2C T cell subset, CD4+ or CD8+ T cells, or bulk PBMC T cells (not recorded which). The J gene is TRBJ1-1, the V gene TRBV20-1; TCRdb gives TRBD1 as the D gene, but with no DNA this cannot be confirmed. This TCR came from a woman aged 45-59 years in good health. CDR3 sequence: CSARRGQGVGNTEAFF.